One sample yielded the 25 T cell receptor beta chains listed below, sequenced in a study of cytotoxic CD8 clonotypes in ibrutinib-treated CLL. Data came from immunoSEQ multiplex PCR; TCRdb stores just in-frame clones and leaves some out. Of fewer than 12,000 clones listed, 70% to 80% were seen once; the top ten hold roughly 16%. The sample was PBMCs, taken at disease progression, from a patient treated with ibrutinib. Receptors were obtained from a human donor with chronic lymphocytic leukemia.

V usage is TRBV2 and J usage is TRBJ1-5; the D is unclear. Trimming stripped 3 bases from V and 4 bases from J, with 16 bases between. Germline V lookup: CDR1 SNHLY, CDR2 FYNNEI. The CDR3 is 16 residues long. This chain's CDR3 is CASSDYGSRENQPQHF. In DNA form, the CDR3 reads TGTGCCAGCAGTGACTACGGCAGCCGCGAAAATCAGCCCCAGCATTTT.

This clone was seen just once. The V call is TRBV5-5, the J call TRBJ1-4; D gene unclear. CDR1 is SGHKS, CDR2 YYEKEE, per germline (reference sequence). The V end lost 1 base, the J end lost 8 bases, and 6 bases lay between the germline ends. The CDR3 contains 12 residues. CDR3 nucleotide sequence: TGTGCCAGCAGCTTGACTCGGGAAAAACTGTTTTTT. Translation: CASSLTREKLFF.

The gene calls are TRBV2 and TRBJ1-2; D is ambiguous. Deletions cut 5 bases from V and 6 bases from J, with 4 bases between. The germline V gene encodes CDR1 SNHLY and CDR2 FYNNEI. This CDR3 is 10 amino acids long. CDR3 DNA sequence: TGTGCCAGCAGTACCGATGGCTACACCTTC. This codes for CASSTDGYTF.

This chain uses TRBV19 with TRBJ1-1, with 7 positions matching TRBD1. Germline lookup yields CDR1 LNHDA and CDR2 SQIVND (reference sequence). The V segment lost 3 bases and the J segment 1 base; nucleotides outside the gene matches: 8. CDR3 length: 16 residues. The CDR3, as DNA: TGTGCCAGTAGTATCGGTGGCGGGACAGCGAACACTGAAGCTTTCTTT. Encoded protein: CASSIGGGTANTEAFF.

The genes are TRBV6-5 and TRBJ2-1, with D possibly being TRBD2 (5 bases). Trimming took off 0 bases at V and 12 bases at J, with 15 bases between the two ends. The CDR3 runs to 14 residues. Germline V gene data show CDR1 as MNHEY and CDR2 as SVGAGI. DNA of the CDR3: TGTGCCAGCAGTTACTCTAGCGTCCTCGTTGGGCAGTTCTTC. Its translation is CASSYSSVLVGQFF.

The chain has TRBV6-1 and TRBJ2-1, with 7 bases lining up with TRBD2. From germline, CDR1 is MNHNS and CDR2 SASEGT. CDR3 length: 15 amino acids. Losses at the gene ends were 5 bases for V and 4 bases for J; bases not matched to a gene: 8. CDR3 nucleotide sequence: TGTGCCAGCAGTCAATCAGTGGGGGGGTACAATGAGCAGTTCTTC. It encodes CASSQSVGGYNEQFF.

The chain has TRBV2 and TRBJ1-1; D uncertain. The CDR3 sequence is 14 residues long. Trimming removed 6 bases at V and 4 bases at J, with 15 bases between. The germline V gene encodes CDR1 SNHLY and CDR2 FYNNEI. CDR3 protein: CASRKERGTTEAFF. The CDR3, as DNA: TGTGCCAGCAGGAAAGAGCGGGGTACCACTGAAGCTTTCTTT.

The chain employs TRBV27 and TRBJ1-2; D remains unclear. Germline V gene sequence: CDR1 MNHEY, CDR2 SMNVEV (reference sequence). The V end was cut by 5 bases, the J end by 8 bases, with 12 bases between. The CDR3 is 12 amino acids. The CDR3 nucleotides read TGTGCCAGCAGTCCCCTTGGAGGAGGCTACACCTTC. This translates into CASSPLGGGYTF.

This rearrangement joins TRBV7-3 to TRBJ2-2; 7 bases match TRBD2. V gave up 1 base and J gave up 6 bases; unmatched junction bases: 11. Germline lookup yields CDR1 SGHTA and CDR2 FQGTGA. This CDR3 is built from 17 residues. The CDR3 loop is CASSLNWDQLAPGELFF. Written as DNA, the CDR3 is TGTGCCAGCAGCTTAAACTGGGACCAACTAGCGCCCGGGGAGCTGTTTTTT. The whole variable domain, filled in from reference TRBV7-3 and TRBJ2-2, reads GAGVSQTPSNKVTEKGKYVELRCDPISGHTALYWYRQSLGQGPEFLIYFQGTGAADDSGLPNDRFFAVRPEGSVSTLKIQRTERGDSAVYLCASSLNWDQLAPGELFFGEGSRLTVL.

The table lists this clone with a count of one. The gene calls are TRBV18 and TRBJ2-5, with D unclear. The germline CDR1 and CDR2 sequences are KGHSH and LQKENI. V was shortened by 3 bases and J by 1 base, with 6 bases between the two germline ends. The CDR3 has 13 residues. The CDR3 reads CASSPGSQETQYF. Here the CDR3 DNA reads TGTGCCAGCTCACCGGGCAGCCAAGAGACCCAGTACTTC.

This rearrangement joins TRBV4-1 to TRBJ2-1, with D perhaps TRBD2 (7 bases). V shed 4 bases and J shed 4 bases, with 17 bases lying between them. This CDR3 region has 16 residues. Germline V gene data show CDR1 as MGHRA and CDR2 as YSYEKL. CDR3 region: CASSRGAGAGYNEQFF. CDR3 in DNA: TGCGCCAGCAGCCGGGGGGCGGGAGCGGGGTACAATGAGCAGTTCTTC.

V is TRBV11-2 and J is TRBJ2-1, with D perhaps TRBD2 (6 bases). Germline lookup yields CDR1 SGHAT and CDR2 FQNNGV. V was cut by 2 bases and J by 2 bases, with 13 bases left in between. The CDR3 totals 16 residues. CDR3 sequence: CASSLISGVTYNEQFF. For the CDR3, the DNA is TGTGCCAGCAGCTTAATCTCGGGGGTTACCTACAATGAGCAGTTCTTC. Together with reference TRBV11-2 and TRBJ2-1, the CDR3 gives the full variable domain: EAGVAQSPRYKIIEKRQSVAFWCNPISGHATLYWYQQILGQGPKLLIQFQNNGVVDDSQLPKDRFSAERLKGVDSTLKIQPAKLEDSAVYLCASSLISGVTYNEQFFGPGTRLTVL.

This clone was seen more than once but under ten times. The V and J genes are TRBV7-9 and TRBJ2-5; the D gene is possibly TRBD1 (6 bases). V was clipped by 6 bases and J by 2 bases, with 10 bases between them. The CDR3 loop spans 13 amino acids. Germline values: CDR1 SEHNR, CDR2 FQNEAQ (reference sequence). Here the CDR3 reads CASRPTGQETQYF. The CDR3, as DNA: TGTGCCAGCAGACCCACAGGGCAAGAGACCCAGTACTTC.

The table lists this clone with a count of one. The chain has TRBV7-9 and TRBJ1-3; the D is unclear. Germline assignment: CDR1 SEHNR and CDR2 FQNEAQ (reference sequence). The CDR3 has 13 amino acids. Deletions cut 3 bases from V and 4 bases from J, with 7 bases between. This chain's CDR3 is CASSFFFGNTIYF. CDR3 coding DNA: TGTGCCAGCAGCTTCTTTTTCGGAAACACCATATATTTT.

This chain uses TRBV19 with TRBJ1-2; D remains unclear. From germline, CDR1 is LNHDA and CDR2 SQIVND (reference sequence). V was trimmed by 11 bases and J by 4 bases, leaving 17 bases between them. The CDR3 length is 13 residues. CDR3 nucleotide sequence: TGTGCCGAGTGGAGGGAATGGGGCTATGGCTACACCTTC. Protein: CAEWREWGYGYTF.

The CDR3 region is CASSLAWDRGAYEQYF. CDR3 bases: TGCGCCAGCAGCTTGGCCTGGGACAGGGGGGCCTACGAGCAGTACTTC. The chain carries TRBV5-1 and TRBJ2-7, with TRBD1 matching over 11 bases. Germline V gene data show CDR1 as SGHRS and CDR2 as YFSETQ. CDR3 size: 16 residues. The junction had 4 bases not matched to a gene; V was cut back by 0 bases and J by 2 bases.

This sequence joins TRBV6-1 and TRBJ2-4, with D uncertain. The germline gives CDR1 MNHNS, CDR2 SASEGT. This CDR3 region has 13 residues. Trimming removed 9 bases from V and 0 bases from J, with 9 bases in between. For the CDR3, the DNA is TGTGCCAGTACGATGTTAGCCAAAAACATTCAGTACTTC. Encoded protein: CASTMLAKNIQYF.

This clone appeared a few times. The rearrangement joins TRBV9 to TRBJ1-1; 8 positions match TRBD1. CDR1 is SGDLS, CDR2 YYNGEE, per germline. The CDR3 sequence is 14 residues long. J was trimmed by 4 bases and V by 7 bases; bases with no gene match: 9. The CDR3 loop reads CASEWRTGPTEAFF. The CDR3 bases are TGTGCCAGCGAATGGCGGACAGGGCCCACTGAAGCTTTCTTT.

The CDR3 sequence is CASAKQGANTGELFF. CDR3 DNA sequence: TGTGCCAGCGCCAAACAGGGGGCGAACACCGGGGAGCTGTTTTTT. The V gene is TRBV9, the J gene TRBJ2-2, with 8 bases fitting TRBD1. Germline trimming cut 7 bases from V and 0 bases from J; bases unmatched to any gene: 5. The CDR3 totals 15 residues. Germline loops: CDR1 SGDLS, CDR2 YYNGEE. Together with reference TRBV9 and TRBJ2-2, the CDR3 gives the full variable domain: DSGVTQTPKHLITATGQRVTLRCSPRSGDLSVYWYQQSLDQGLQFLIQYYNGEERAKGNILERFSAQQFPDLHSELNLSSLELGDSALYFCASAKQGANTGELFFGEGSRLTVL.

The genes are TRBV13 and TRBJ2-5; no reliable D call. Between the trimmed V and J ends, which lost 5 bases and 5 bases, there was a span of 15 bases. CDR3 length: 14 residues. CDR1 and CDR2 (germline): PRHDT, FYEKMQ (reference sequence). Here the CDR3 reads CASSHHYEVETQYF. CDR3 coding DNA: TGTGCCAGCAGCCACCATTACGAGGTGGAGACCCAGTACTTC.

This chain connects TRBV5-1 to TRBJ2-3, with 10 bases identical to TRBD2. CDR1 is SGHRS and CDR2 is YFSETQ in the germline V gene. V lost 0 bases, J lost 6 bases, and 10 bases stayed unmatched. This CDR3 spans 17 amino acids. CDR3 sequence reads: CASSLDPSGRVSDTQYF. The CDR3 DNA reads TGCGCCAGCAGCTTGGATCCGAGCGGGAGGGTTTCCGATACGCAGTATTTT. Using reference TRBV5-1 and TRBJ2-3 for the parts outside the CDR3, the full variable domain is KAGVTQTPRYLIKTRGQQVTLSCSPISGHRSVSWYQQTPGQGLQFLFEYFSETQRNKGNFPGRFSGRQFSNSRSEMNVSTLELGDSALYLCASSLDPSGRVSDTQYFGPGTRLTVL.

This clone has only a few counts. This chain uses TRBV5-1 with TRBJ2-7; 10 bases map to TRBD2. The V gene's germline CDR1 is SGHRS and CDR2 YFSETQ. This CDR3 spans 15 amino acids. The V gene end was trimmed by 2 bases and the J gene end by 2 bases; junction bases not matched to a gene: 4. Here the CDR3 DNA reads TGCGCCAGCAGCTTTCTAGCGGGAGACCCCTACGAGCAGTACTTC. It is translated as CASSFLAGDPYEQYF.

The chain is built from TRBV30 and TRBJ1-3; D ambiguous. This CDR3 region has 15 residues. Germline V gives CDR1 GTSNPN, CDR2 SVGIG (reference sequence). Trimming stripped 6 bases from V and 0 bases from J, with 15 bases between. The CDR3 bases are TGTGCCTGCAGCATGGGGAGCGGCTCTGGAAACACCATATATTTT. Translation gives CACSMGSGSGNTIYF.

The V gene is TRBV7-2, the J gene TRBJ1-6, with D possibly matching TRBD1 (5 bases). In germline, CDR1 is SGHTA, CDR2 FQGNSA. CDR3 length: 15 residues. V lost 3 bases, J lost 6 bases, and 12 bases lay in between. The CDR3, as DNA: TGTGCCAGCAGCTTTGAGGGGCGGACTAATTCACCCCTCCACTTT. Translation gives CASSFEGRTNSPLHF.

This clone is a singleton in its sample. CDR3 loop: CASSLMGRGGYNEQFF. CDR3 DNA: TGCGCCAGCAGCTTGATGGGGCGGGGGGGCTACAATGAGCAGTTCTTC. The rearrangement links TRBV5-1 to TRBJ2-1; 9 bases map to TRBD2. The CDR3 consists of 16 residues. Germline V gene lookup returns CDR1 SGHRS and CDR2 YFSETQ. After removal of 1 base from V and 3 bases from J, the junction contained 5 bases not matched to a gene.